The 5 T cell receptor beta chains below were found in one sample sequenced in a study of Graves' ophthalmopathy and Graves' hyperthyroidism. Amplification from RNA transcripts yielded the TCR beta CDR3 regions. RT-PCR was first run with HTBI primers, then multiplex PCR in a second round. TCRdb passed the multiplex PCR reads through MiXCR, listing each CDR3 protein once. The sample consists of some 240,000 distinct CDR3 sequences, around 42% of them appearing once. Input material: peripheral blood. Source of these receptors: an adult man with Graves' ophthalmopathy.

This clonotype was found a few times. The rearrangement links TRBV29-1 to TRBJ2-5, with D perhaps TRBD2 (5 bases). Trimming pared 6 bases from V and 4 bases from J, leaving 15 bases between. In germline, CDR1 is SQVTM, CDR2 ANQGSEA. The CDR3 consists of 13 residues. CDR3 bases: TGCAGCGTGCCAAGTCCGGGAATAGAGACCCAGTACTTC. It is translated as CSVPSPGIETQYF.

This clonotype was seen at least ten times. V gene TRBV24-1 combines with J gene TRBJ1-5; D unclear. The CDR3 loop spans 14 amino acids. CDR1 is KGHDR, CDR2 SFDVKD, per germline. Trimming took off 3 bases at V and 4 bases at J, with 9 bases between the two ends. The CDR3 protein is CATSDERENQPQHF. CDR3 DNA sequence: TGTGCCACCAGTGATGAAAGGGAGAATCAGCCCCAGCATTTT.

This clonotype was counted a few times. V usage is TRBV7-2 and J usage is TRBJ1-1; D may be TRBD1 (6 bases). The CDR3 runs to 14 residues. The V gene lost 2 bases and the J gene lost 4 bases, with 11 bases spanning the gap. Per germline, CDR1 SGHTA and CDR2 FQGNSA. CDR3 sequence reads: CASSLPTGTTEAFF. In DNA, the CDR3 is TGTGCCAGCAGCTTACCTACAGGGACCACTGAAGCTTTCTTT.

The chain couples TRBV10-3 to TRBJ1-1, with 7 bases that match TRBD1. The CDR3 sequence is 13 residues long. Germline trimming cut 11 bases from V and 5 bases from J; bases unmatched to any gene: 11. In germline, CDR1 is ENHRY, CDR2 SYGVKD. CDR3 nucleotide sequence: TGTGCCCTTTACCGACAGGGTGGGACTGAAGCTTTCTTT. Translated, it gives CALYRQGGTEAFF.

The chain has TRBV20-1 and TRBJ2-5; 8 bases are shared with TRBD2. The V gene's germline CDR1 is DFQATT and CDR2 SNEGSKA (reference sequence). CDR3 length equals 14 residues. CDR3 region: CGSSSGPFQETQYF. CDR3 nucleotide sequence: TGCGGGAGTTCTAGCGGGCCGTTCCAAGAGACCCAGTACTTC.